This record looks at one T cell receptor beta chain sequence and its context. Other DNA variants within this sample encode the same CDR3. The record originates from a study of blood T cell repertoires in COVID-19. About the research overall: Collection of acute and convalescent COVID-19 samples took place in the United States, Italy and Spain. PBMCs, B-cell-depleted T cells, or T cells provided the cDNA or gDNA that made up the material.

The V gene end was trimmed by 4 bases and the J gene end by 0 bases; junction bases not matched to a gene: 2. Germline V lookup: CDR1 MDHEN, CDR2 SYDVKM. The CDR3 totals 14 residues. How the authors handled the data: Estimation of nucleated cell counts was performed using reference gene primer amplification. Repertoires were generated with immunoSEQ multiplex PCR, while TCRdb's copy carries only in-frame clones and drops some. That table furnishes V, J and clone size, whereas the DNA furnished D and trimming. The data show approximately 100,000 clones, with roughly 84% seen just once and around 2.2% held by the top ten.

The sample was peripheral blood. This TCR came from a human donor in a cohort sampled during active COVID-19. The rearrangement uses TRBV28 and TRBJ1-1; 7 positions match TRBD1. Written as DNA, the CDR3 is TGTGCCAGCAGTTCGGGACAGTTGAACACTGAAGCTTTCTTT. Residues: CASSSGQLNTEAFF. Full variable domain (rest looked up from reference TRBV28 and TRBJ1-1): DVKVTQSSRYLVKRTGEKVFLECVQDMDHENMFWYRQDPGLGLRLIYFSYDVKMKEKGDIPEGYSVSREKKERFSLILESASTNQTSMYLCASSSGQLNTEAFFGQGTRLTVV.